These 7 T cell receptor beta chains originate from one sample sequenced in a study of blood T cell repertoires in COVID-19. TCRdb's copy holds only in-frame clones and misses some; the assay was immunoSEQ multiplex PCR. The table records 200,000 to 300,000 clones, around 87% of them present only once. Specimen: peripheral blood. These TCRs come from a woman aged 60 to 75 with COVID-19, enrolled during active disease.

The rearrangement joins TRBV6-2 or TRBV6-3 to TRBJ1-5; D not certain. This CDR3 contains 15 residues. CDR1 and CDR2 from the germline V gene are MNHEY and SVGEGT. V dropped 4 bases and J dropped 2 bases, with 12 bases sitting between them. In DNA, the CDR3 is TGTGCCAGCAGTTTACATCTCGGGGGCAATCAGCCCCAGCATTTT. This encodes CASSLHLGGNQPQHF.

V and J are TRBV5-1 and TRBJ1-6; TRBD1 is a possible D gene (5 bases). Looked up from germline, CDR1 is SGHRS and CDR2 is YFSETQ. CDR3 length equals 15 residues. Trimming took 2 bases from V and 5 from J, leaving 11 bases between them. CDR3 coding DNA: TGCGCCAGCAGCTTTTCAGGGTCGAATAATTCACCCCTCCACTTT. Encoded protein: CASSFSGSNNSPLHF. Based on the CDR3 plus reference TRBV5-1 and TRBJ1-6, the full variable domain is KAGVTQTPRYLIKTRGQQVTLSCSPISGHRSVSWYQQTPGQGLQFLFEYFSETQRNKGNFPGRFSGRQFSNSRSEMNVSTLELGDSALYLCASSFSGSNNSPLHFGNGTRLTVT.

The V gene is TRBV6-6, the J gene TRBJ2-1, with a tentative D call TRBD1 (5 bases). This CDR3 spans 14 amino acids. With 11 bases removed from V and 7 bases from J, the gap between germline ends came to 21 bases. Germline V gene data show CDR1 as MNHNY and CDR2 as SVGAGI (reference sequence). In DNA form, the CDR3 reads TGTGCCTCTCATTGGGGCAGGGAATCTAATGAGCAGTTCTTC. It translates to CASHWGRESNEQFF.

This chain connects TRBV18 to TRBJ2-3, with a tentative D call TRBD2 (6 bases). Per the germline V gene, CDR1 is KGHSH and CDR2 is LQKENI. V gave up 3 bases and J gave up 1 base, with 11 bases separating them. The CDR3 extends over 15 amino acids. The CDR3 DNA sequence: TGTGCCAGCTCACCGGGCGGGGCACGCACAGATACGCAGTATTTT. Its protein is CASSPGGARTDTQYF.

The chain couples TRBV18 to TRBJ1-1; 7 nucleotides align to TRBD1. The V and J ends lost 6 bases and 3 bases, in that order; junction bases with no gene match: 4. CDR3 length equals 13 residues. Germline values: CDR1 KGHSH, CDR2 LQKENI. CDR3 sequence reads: CASSRDRDTEAFF. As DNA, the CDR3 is TGTGCCAGCTCCCGCGACAGGGACACTGAAGCTTTCTTT.

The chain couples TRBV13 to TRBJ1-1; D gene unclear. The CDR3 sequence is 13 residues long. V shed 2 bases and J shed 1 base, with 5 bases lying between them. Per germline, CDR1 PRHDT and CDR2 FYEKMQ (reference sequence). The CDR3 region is CASSLRRNTEAFF. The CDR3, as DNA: TGTGCCAGCAGCTTACGGAGGAACACTGAAGCTTTCTTT.

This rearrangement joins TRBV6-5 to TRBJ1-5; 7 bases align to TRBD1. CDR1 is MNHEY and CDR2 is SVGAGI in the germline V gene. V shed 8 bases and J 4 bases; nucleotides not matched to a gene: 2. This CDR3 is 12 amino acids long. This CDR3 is CASQGENQPQHF. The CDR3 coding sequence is TGTGCCAGCCAGGGGGAAAATCAGCCCCAGCATTTT.